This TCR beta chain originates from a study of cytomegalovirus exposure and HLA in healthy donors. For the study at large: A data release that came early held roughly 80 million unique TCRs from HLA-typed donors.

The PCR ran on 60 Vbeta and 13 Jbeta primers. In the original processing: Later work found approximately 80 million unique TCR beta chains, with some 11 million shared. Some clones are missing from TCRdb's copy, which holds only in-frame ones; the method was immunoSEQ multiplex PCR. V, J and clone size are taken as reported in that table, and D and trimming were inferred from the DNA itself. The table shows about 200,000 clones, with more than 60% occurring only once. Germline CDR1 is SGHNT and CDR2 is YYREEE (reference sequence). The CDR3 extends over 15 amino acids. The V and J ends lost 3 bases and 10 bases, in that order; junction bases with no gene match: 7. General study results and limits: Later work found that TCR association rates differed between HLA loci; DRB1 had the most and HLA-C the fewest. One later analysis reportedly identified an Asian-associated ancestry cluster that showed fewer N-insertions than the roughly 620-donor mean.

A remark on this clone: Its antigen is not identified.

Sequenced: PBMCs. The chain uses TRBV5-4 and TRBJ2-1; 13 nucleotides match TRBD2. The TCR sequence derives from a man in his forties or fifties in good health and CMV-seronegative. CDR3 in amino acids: CASSWGTSGTNEQFF. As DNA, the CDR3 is TGTGCCAGCAGCTGGGGGACTAGCGGGACAAACGAGCAGTTCTTC.